This T cell receptor (beta chain) was recorded in a study of early T cells in non-severe SARS-CoV-2 infection. Overall study context: Sequencing of bulk RNA from unsorted whole blood was done, without chain pairing.

This clonotype was counted between two and nine times. The antigen is not known. Attached unique molecular identifiers marked individual cDNA molecules. TCRdb processed the 5' RACE reads anew with MiXCR; each CDR3 protein has one entry. Seen here are fewer than 130,000 distinct CDR3 sequences, 10% to 15% observed once, and the top ten hold approximately 4%. Regarding the study as a whole: There was a bias toward anti-spike CD8 responses in VDJdb matching, which missed private and CD4 specificities.

The CDR3 loop spans 18 amino acids. V gave up 1 base and J gave up 5 bases; unmatched junction bases: 16. Germline loops: CDR1 SGHVS, CDR2 FNYEAQ. The chain couples TRBV7-6 to TRBJ2-5, with 7 positions matching TRBD2. Sequenced here: whole blood, sampled at baseline. The receptor was isolated from an adult who was a healthcare worker with PCR-confirmed SARS-CoV-2 infection or an uninfected control (not recorded which). CDR3 nucleotides: TGTGCCAGCAGCTTAGGGCGAGGGGCTAGCGGAGGAGGGGAGACCCAGTACTTC. Translation gives CASSLGRGASGGGETQYF.